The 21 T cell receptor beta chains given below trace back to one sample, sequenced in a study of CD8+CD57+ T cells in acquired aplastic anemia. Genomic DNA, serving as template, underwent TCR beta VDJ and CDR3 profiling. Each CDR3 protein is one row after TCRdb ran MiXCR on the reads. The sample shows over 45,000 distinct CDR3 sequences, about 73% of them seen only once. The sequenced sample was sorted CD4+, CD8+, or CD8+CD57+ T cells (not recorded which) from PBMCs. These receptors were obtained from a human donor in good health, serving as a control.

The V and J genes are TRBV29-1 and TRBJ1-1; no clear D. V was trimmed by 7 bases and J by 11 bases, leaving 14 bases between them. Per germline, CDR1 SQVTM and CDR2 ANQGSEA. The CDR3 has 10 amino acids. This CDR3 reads CSARDIEAFF. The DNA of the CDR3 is TGCAGCGCTCGAGACATTGAGGCTTTCTTT.

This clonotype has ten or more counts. As DNA, the CDR3 is TGCGCCAGCAGCCAAGACCTCCCGCTATTCTTCACAGATACGCAGTATTTT. As protein: CASSQDLPLFFTDTQYF. This chain uses TRBV4-1 with TRBJ2-3; D remains ambiguous. Per germline, CDR1 MGHRA and CDR2 YSYEKL. The CDR3 has 17 amino acids. V was cut by 0 bases and J by 2 bases, with 15 bases left in between.

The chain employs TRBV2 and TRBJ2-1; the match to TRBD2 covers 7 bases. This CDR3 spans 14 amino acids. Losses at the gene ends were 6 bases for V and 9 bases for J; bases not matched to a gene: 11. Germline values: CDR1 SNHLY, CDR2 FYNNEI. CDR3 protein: CASREYGGSLEQFF. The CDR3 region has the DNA TGTGCCAGCAGGGAGTACGGGGGGTCTCTTGAGCAGTTCTTC.

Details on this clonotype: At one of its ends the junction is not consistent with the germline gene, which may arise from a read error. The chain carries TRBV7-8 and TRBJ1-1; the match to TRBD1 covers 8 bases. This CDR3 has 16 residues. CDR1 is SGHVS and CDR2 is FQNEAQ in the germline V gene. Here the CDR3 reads CASSPTTGTGYTEALF. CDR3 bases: TGTGCCAGCAGCCCGACTACCGGGACAGGATACACTGAAGCACTCTTT.

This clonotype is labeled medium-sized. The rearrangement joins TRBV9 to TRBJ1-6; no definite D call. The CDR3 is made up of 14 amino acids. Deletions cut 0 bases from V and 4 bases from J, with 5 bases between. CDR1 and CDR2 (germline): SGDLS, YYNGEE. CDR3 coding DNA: TGTGCCAGCAGCGTAGTTGATTATAATTCACCCCTCCACTTT. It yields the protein CASSVVDYNSPLHF.

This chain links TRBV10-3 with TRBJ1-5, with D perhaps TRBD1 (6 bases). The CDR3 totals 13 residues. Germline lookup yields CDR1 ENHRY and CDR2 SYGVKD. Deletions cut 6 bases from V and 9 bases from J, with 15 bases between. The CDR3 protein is CAIRPDSSGPQHF. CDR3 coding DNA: TGTGCCATCAGACCGGACAGTTCTGGGCCCCAGCATTTT.

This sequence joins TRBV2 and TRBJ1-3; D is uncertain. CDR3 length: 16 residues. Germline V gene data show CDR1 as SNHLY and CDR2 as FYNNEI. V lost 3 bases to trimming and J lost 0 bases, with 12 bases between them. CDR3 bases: TGTGCCAGCAGTGAGCGGAGGCCCAACTCTGGAAACACCATATATTTT. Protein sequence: CASSERRPNSGNTIYF.

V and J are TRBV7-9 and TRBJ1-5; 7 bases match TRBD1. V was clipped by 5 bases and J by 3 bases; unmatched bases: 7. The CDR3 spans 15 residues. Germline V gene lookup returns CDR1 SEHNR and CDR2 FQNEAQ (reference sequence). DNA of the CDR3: TGTGCCAGCAGCCCCGGGACAGCCTCCAATCAGCCCCAGCATTTT. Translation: CASSPGTASNQPQHF.

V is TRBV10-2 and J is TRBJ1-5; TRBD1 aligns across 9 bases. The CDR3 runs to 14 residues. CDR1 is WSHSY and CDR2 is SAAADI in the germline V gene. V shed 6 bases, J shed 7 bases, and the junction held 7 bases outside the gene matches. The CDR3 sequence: CASRGQGSLQPQHF. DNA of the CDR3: TGCGCCAGCAGGGGACAGGGTTCGCTCCAGCCCCAGCATTTT.

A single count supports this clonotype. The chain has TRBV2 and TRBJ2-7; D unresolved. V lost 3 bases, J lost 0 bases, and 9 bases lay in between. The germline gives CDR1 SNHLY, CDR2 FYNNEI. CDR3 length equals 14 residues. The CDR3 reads CASSDSLNSYEQYF. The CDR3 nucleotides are TGTGCCAGCAGTGACAGCCTCAACTCCTACGAGCAGTACTTC.

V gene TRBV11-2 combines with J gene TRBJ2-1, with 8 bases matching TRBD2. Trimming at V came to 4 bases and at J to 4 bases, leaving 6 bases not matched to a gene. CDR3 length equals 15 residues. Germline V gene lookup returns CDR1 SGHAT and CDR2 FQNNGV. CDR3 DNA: TGTGCCAGCAGCTCCGGGGTAGCGGGGTACAATGAGCAGTTCTTC. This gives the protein CASSSGVAGYNEQFF.

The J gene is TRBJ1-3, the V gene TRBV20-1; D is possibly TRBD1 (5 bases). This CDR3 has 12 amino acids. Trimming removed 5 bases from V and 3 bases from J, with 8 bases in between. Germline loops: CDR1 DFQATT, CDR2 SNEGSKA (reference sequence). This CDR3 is CSAQGNGNTIYF. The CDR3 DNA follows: TGCAGTGCTCAGGGAAATGGAAACACCATATATTTT.

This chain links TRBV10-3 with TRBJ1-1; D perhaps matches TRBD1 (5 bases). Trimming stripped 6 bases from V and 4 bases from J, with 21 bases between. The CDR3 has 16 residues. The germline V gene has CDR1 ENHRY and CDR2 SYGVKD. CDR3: CAISDYGGGSGTEAFF. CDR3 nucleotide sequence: TGTGCCATCAGCGACTACGGGGGGGGATCAGGCACTGAAGCTTTCTTT.

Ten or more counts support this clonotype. Here the CDR3 DNA reads TGTGCCAGCAGTGATGGGGAGAATCAGCCCCAGCATTTT. Translated, it gives CASSDGENQPQHF. This chain connects TRBV6-1 to TRBJ1-5; no firm D call. Trimming removed 3 bases from V and 4 bases from J, with 7 bases in between. Germline CDR1 is MNHNS and CDR2 is SASEGT. The CDR3 spans 13 residues.

The CDR3 region has the DNA TGCAGCGGGAGCCGGGCGGACAATGAGCAGTTCTTC. Protein: CSGSRADNEQFF. The rearrangement joins TRBV29-1 to TRBJ2-1, with D hard to call. CDR3 length equals 12 residues. Per the germline V gene, CDR1 is SQVTM and CDR2 is ANQGSEA. The ends were cut back, 7 bases at V and 5 bases at J, with 12 bases in the middle.

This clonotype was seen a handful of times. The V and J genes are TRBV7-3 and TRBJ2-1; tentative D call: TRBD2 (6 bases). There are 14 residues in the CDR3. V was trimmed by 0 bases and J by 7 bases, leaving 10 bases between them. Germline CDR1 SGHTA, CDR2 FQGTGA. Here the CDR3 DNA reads TGTGCCAGCAGCTTAACTACACTAGCAAATGAGCAGTTCTTC. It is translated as CASSLTTLANEQFF.

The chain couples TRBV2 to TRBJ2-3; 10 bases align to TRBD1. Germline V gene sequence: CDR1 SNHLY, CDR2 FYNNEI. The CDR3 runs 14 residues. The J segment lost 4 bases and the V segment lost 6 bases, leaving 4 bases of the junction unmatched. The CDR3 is CASRPGQGSDTQYF. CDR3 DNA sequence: TGTGCCAGCAGGCCGGGACAGGGGTCAGATACGCAGTATTTT.

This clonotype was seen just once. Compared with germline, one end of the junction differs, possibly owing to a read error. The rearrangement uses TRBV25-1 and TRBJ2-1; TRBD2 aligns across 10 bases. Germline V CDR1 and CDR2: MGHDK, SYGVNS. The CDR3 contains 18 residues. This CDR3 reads CASSESSPEREGPDEQLF. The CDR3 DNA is TGTGCCAGCAGTGAGTCCTCCCCTGAGCGGGAGGGCCCCGATGAGCAGCTCTTC.

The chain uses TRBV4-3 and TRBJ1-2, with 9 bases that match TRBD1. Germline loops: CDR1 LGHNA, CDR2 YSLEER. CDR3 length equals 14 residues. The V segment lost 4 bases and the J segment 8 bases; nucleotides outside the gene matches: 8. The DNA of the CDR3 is TGCGCCAGCAGCCCGGCCGGGACAGGGAAAGGCTACACCTTC. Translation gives CASSPAGTGKGYTF.

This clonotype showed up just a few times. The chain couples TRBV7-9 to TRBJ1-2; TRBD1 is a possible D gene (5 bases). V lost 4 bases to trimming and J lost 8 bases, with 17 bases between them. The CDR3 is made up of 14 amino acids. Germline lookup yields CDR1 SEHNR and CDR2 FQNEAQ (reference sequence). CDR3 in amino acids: CASSSSTGSRGYTF. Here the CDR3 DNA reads TGTGCCAGCAGCTCCTCCACAGGATCCCGCGGCTACACCTTC.

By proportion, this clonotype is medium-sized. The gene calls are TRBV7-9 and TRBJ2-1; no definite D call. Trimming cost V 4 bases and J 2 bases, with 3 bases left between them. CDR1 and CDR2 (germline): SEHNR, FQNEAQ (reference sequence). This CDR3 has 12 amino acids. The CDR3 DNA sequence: TGTGCCAGCAGCTCGGCCTACAATGAGCAGTTCTTC. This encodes CASSSAYNEQFF.